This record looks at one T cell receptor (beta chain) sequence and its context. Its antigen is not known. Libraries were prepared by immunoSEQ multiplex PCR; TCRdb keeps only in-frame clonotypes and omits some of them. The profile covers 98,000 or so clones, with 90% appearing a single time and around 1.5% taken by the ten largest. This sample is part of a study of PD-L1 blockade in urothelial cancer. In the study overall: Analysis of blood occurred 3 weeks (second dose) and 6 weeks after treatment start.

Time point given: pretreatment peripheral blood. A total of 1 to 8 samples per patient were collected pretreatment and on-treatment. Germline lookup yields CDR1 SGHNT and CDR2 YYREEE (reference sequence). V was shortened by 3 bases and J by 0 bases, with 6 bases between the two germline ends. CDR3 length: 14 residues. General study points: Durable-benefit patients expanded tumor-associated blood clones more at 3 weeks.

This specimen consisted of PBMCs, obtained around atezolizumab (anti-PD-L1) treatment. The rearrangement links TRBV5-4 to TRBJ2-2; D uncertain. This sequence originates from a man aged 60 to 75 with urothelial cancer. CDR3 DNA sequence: TGTGCCAGCAGCTCCTCTGCGAACACCGGGGAGCTGTTTTTT. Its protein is CASSSSANTGELFF.